Sequencing of this TCR beta chain was carried out in a study of cytomegalovirus exposure and HLA in healthy donors. Using immunoSEQ multiplex PCR, the repertoire was profiled, and TCRdb retains in-frame clones only, with some absent. The sample contains 200,000 to 300,000 clones, about 90% of which appear only once. The receptor was isolated from a woman younger than 45 in good health and CMV-seronegative. Material for sequencing was PBMCs.

The CDR3 DNA follows: TGTGCCAGCTCACCAGTCCAGGGCTCCTACGAGCAGTACTTC. It translates to CASSPVQGSYEQYF. The chain employs TRBV18 and TRBJ2-7; D is perhaps TRBD1 (5 bases). V lost 2 bases and J lost 0, with 8 bases in between. The CDR3 is 14 amino acids. The germline CDR1 and CDR2 sequences are KGHSH and LQKENI.